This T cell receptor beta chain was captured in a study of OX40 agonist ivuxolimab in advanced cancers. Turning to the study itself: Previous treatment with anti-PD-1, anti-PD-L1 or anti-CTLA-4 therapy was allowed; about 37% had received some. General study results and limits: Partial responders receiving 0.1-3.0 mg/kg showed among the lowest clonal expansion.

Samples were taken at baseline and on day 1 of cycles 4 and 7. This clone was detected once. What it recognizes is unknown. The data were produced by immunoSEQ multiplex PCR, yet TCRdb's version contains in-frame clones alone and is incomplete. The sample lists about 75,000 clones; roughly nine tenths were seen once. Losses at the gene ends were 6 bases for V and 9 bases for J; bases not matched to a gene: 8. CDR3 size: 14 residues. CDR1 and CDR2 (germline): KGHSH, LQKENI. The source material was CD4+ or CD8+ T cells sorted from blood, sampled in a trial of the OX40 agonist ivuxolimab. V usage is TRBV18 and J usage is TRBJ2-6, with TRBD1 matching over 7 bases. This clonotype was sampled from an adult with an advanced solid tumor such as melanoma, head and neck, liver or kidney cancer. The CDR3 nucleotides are TGTGCCAGCTCGCTCGCCGGGACAGTCAACGTCCTGACTTTC. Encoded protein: CASSLAGTVNVLTF.